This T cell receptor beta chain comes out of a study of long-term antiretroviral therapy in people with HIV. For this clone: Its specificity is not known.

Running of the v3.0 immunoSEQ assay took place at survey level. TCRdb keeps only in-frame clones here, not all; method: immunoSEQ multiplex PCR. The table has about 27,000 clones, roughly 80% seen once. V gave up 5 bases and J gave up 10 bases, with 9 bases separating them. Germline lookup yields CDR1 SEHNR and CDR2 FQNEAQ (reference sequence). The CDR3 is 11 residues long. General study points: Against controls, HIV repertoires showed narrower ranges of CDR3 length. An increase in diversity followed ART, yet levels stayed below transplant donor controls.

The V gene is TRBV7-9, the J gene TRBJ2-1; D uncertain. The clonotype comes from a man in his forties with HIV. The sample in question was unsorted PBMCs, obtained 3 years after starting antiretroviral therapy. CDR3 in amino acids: CASSPEPEQFF. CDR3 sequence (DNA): TGTGCCAGCAGCCCGGAACCGGAGCAGTTCTTC.